These T cell receptor beta chains were read from a single sample in a study of blood T cell repertoires in COVID-19. Libraries were prepared by immunoSEQ multiplex PCR; TCRdb keeps only in-frame clonotypes and omits some of them. This table has hundreds of thousands of clones, around 88% appearing once. Sequencing input: peripheral blood. The receptors come from an older woman with COVID-19, enrolled during active disease. Both conserved end residues are part of each CDR3. The D gene is left open where the match is weak. Not all rows give a size; the values are once, few, many and, for expanded clones, a class.

abundance,j_gene,len,v_gene,d_gene,CDR3aa,CDR3nt
.,TRBJ2-2,17,TRBV1,.,CTSSQDHTGGQDGELFF,TGCACCAGCAGCCAAGATCATACGGGGGGCCAGGACGGGGAGCTGTTTTTT
once,TRBJ2-3,16,TRBV1,.,CTSSQDKAASTDTQYF,TGCACCAGCAGCCAAGACAAAGCGGCTAGCACAGATACGCAGTATTTT
few,TRBJ2-7,13,TRBV10-3,TRBD1,CAITQGQSYEQYF,TGTGCCATCACCCAGGGACAGAGCTACGAGCAGTACTTC
.,TRBJ2-3,15,TRBV11-2,TRBD2,CASSGLAGGTDTQYF,TGTGCCAGCAGCGGGCTAGCGGGGGGGACAGATACGCAGTATTTT
once,TRBJ1-5,16,TRBV6-6,TRBD1,CASSYTGQGSNQPQHF,TGTGCCAGCAGTTACACGGGACAGGGGTCGAATCAGCCCCAGCATTTT
.,TRBJ2-6,16,TRBV7-2,.,CAGGGPPLSGANVLTF,TGTGCCGGCGGAGGGCCGCCCCTATCTGGGGCCAACGTCCTGACTTTC
.,TRBJ2-3,19,TRBV24-1,TRBD1,CATSGTGEYPRTSTDTQYF,TGTGCCACCAGTGGGACAGGGGAATATCCCCGAACTAGCACAGATACGCAGTATTTT
.,TRBJ1-5,13,TRBV27,.,CASSLTNNQPQHF,TGTGCCAGCAGTTTAACAAACAATCAGCCCCAGCATTTT
.,TRBJ1-3,15,TRBV28,.,CASSLTKIAGNTIYF,TGTGCCAGCAGTTTAACGAAAATTGCGGGAAACACCATATATTTT
.,TRBJ1-3,14,TRBV5-1,.,CASSSQGGGNTIYF,TGCGCCAGCAGTTCACAGGGTGGAGGAAACACCATATATTTT
.,TRBJ2-3,14,TRBV30,TRBD2,CAWSVGGGTDTQYF,TGTGCCTGGAGTGTTGGCGGGGGGACAGATACGCAGTATTTT
.,TRBJ2-5,16,TRBV5-8,TRBD2,CASSLWLAGPRETQYF,TGTGCCAGCAGCTTGTGGCTAGCGGGCCCGAGGGAGACCCAGTACTTC
.,TRBJ1-2,14,TRBV28,.,CASSLLGGDYGYTF,TGTGCCAGCAGTTTGTTAGGGGGAGACTATGGCTACACCTTC
.,TRBJ1-1,15,TRBV15,.,CATTPVPGENTEAFF,TGTGCCACCACCCCGGTACCAGGGGAGAACACTGAAGCTTTCTTT
.,TRBJ2-7,15,TRBV30,TRBD1,CAWTLRDRPHYEQYF,TGTGCCTGGACCCTCCGGGACAGGCCCCACTACGAGCAGTACTTC
.,TRBJ2-5,13,TRBV9,TRBD2,CASSVRGEETQYF,TGTGCCAGCAGCGTCCGGGGGGAAGAGACCCAGTACTTC
.,TRBJ1-1,16,TRBV7-9,.,CASSLGGVTMNTEAFF,TGTGCCAGCAGCTTAGGCGGGGTGACAATGAACACTGAAGCTTTCTTT
.,TRBJ2-1,17,TRBV6-1,TRBD2,CASSGTLAGTGRNEQFF,TGTGCCAGCAGTGGCACACTAGCGGGGACCGGGAGGAATGAGCAGTTCTTC
.,TRBJ1-6,13,TRBV2,.,CASSPGWDSPLHF,TGTGCCAGCAGTCCAGGTTGGGATTCACCCCTCCACTTT
.,TRBJ1-2,13,TRBV12-3/TRBV12-4,TRBD1,CASIPRTGYGYTF,TGTGCCAGCATCCCCCGGACAGGGTATGGCTACACCTTC
.,TRBJ1-6,15,TRBV7-2,TRBD1,CASSFRQGSNSPLHF,TGTGCCAGCAGCTTCCGACAGGGAAGCAATTCACCCCTCCACTTT
.,TRBJ1-1,13,TRBV30,.,CAWSDKGSTEAFF,TGTGCCTGGAGTGATAAGGGGTCCACTGAAGCTTTCTTT
.,TRBJ1-6,16,TRBV5-1,.,CASNPEPSSYNSPLHF,TGCGCCAGCAACCCTGAACCTAGCTCCTATAATTCACCCCTCCACTTT
.,TRBJ1-3,16,TRBV18,.,CASSPGGGLGGNTIYF,TGTGCCAGCTCGCCCGGAGGAGGTCTAGGTGGAAACACCATATATTTT
.,TRBJ1-5,14,TRBV2,TRBD1,CASKLTGANQPQHF,TGTGCCAGCAAACTTACAGGGGCTAATCAGCCCCAGCATTTT
.,TRBJ1-1,15,TRBV11-2,.,CASSLNRGPNTEAFF,TGTGCCAGCAGCTTAAATAGGGGCCCAAACACTGAAGCTTTCTTT
.,TRBJ2-7,14,TRBV6-6,TRBD1,CASSYFSGGDEQYF,TGTGCCAGCAGTTACTTTTCAGGGGGAGACGAGCAGTACTTC
.,TRBJ2-5,15,TRBV28,TRBD2,CASTSSGGVQETQYF,TGTGCCAGCACTTCTAGCGGGGGGGTACAAGAGACCCAGTACTTC
.,TRBJ2-7,14,TRBV19,.,CASSIGAGPYEQYF,TGTGCCAGTAGTATAGGGGCGGGACCCTACGAGCAGTACTTC
.,TRBJ1-1,15,TRBV5-1,.,CASSLSGLPNTEAFF,TGCGCCAGCAGCTTAAGTGGGCTACCGAACACTGAAGCTTTCTTT
.,TRBJ2-2,16,TRBV5-1,TRBD2,CASRTGLAANTGELFF,TGCGCCAGCAGAACGGGACTAGCGGCGAACACCGGGGAGCTGTTTTTT
.,TRBJ2-6,18,TRBV27,TRBD1,CASSLRTGTVSGANVLTF,TGTGCCAGCAGTTTGAGGACAGGTACGGTCTCTGGGGCCAACGTCCTGACTTTC
.,TRBJ2-5,15,TRBV18,.,CASSSTEGGGETQYF,TGTGCCAGCTCATCCACAGAGGGAGGGGGAGAGACCCAGTACTTC
.,TRBJ2-5,16,TRBV3-1/TRBV3-2,.,CASSQAPRQGQETQYF,TGTGCCAGCAGCCAAGCACCAAGGCAGGGGCAAGAGACCCAGTACTTC
.,TRBJ1-5,13,TRBV2,.,CASSARDNQPQHF,TGTGCCAGCAGTGCGAGGGACAATCAGCCCCAGCATTTT
few,TRBJ1-4,15,TRBV9,TRBD1,CASDSGTGANEKLFF,TGTGCCAGCGATTCCGGGACAGGGGCTAATGAAAAACTGTTTTTT
.,TRBJ1-6,15,TRBV10-2,.,CASSDARRTNSPLHF,TGCGCCAGCAGTGATGCCAGAAGAACGAATTCACCCCTCCACTTT
.,TRBJ1-2,17,TRBV10-3,TRBD1,CAISESTGALQSRGYTF,TGTGCCATCAGTGAGTCAACAGGGGCCCTACAAAGTCGTGGCTACACCTTC
.,TRBJ2-7,17,TRBV7-8,.,CASSLGSGLGPSYEQYF,TGTGCCAGCAGCTTAGGTAGTGGTTTGGGGCCCTCCTACGAGCAGTACTTC
.,TRBJ2-1,15,TRBV5-1,.,CASSLDGGQVAEQFF,TGCGCCAGCAGCTTGGACGGGGGGCAAGTCGCTGAGCAGTTCTTC
.,TRBJ2-1,17,TRBV4-3,.,CASSQDSTLAYYNEQFF,TGCGCCAGCAGCCAAGATTCCACCCTAGCGTACTACAATGAGCAGTTCTTC
.,TRBJ1-3,18,TRBV19,.,CASSRGNKYRSSGNTIYF,TGTGCCAGTAGTCGGGGGAACAAGTACCGTTCCTCTGGAAACACCATATATTTT